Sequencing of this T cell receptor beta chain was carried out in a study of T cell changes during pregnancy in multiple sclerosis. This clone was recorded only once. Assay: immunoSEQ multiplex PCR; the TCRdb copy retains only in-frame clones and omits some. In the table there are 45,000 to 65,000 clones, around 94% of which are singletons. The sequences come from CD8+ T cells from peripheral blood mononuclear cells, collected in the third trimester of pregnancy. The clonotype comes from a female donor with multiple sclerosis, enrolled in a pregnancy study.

CDR3 loop: CASSQPVQGAFF. As DNA, the CDR3 is TGTGCCAGCAGCCAACCCGTACAGGGGGCTTTCTTT. V is TRBV11-2 and J is TRBJ1-1; 7 nucleotides agree with TRBD1. From germline, CDR1 is SGHAT and CDR2 FQNNGV. The trim removed 5 bases at V and 11 bases at J, leaving 8 bases unmatched. This CDR3 region has 12 residues.